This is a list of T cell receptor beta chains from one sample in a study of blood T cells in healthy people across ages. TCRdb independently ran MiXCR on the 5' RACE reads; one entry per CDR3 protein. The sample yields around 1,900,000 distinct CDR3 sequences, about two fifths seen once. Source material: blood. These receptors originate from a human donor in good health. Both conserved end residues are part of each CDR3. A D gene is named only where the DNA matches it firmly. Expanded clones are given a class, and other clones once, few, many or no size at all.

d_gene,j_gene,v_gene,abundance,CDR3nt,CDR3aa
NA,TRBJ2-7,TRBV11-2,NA,TGTGCCAGCAGTTCACTACATGGAAGGGTAAACGAGCAGTACTTC,CASSSLHGRVNEQYF
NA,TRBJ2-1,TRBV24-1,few,TGTGCCACCAGTGACACGATATTCTATGAGCAGTTCTTC,CATSDTIFYEQFF
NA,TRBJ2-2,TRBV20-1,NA,TGCAGTGCAGCAAGTGGGTTCGGGGAGCTGTTTTTT,CSAASGFGELFF
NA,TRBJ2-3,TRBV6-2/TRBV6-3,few,TGTGCCAGCAGTTACTTACGGGGTGGAGATACGCAGTATTTT,CASSYLRGGDTQYF
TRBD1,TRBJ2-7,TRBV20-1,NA,TGCAGTGCTAGAGATAACTTCCAGGGGGCCTCTGGGGAGCAGTACTTC,CSARDNFQGASGEQYF
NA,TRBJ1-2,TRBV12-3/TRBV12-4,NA,TGTGCCAGCGGATCGTGGTCCTATGGCTACACCTTC,CASGSWSYGYTF
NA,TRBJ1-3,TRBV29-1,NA,TGCAGCGTTGAGGAGGGGGCTGGAAACACCATATATTTT,CSVEEGAGNTIYF
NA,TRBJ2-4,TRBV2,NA,TGTGCCAGCAGTCGGGAGCCCCGTGCTAGTCAGTACTTC,CASSREPRASQYF
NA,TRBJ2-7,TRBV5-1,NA,TGCGCCAGCAGCTTGGGGTCGGGTCCCCTGGGGGAGTACGAGCAGTACTTC,CASSLGSGPLGEYEQYF
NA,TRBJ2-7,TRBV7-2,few,TGTGCCAGCAGCTTCCTTGGGGACGGGTCCTACGAGCAGTACTTC,CASSFLGDGSYEQYF
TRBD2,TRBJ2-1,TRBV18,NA,TGTGCCAGCTCGACTAGCGGGGGTGGGGAGCAGTTCTTC,CASSTSGGGEQFF
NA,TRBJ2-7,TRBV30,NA,TGTGCCTGGAGTGTAGGTTCTATAGGCGCAGCCTACGAGCAGTACTTC,CAWSVGSIGAAYEQYF
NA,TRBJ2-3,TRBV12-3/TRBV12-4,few,TGTGCCAGCAGTTTAAGGCTAAGTGGCACAGATACGCAGTATTTT,CASSLRLSGTDTQYF
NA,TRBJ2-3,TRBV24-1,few,TGTGCCACCAGTGAACTAGACGGGGGATCAACAGATACGCAGTATTTT,CATSELDGGSTDTQYF
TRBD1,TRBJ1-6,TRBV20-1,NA,TGCAGTGCTCAACCGGGACAGGGGGCAGTCACCTATAATTCACCCCTCCACTTT,CSAQPGQGAVTYNSPLHF
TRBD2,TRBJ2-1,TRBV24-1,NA,TGTGCCACCAGTGAGCTAGCGGGGGGATACAATGAGCAGTTCTTC,CATSELAGGYNEQFF
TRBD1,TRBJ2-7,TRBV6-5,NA,TGTGCCAGCAGCCAAAGTTCCGGGACAGGTGCCTACGAGCAGTACTTC,CASSQSSGTGAYEQYF
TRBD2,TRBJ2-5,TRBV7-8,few,TGTGCCAGCAGCTTTAACCTAGCGGGGGCGTACCAAGAGACCCAGTACTTC,CASSFNLAGAYQETQYF
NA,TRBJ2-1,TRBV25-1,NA,TGTGCCAGCAGTGCCGGTAGTGGGGGGAGTGAGCAGTTCTTC,CASSAGSGGSEQFF
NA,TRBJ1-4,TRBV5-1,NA,TGCGCCAGCAGCCTAAGACAGGTGGTCAATGAAAAACTGTTTTTT,CASSLRQVVNEKLFF
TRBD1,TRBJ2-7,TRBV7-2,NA,TGTGCCAGCAGCTCCTACCTGACAGGGGAAGGCTCCGAGCAGTACTTC,CASSSYLTGEGSEQYF
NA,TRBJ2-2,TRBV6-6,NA,TGTGCCAGCAGGGACCTTACTAGGAACACCGGGGAGCTGTTTTTT,CASRDLTRNTGELFF
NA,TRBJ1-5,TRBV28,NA,TGTGCCACCTACAGAAGCAATCAGCCCCAGCATTTT,CATYRSNQPQHF
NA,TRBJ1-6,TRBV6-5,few,TGTGCCAGCAGTTACCGAGACAGAAATTCACCCCTCCACTTT,CASSYRDRNSPLHF